This T cell receptor (beta chain) originates from a study of T cell responses to AZD1222 COVID-19 vaccine. Study-wide results and caveats: AZD1222 recipients seropositive at baseline numbered only five to seven.

This table comes from immunoSEQ multiplex PCR, and its TCRdb copy is limited to in-frame clones, with some not included. Of 90,000 to 120,000 clones in the sample, just over 90% were seen once. In its sample, this clone was seen a few times. Its antigen is as yet unknown. This CDR3 has 16 residues. Germline loops: CDR1 SNHLY, CDR2 FYNNEI. Trimming took 6 bases from V and 4 from J; bases not matched to a gene: 7. This TCR came from an adult who received the AZD1222 COVID-19 vaccine. This material consisted of peripheral blood, taken 28 days after the second AZD1222 dose. The chain links TRBV2 to TRBJ2-5, with TRBD2 matching 14 bases. CDR3 coding DNA: TGTGCCAGCAGGGGGACTAGCGGGAGATCTGGAGAGACCCAGTACTTC. Encoded protein: CASRGTSGRSGETQYF.